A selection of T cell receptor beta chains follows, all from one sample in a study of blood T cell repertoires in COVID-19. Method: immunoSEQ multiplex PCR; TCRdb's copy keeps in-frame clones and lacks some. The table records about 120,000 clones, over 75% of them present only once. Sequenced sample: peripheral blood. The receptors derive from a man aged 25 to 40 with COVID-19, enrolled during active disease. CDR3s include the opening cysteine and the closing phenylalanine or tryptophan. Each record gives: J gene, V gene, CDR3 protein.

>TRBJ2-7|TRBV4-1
CASSQDVVAQDVSYEQYF
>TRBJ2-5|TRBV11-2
CASSLIISGRNKETQYF
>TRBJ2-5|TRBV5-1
CASSIAGLLQETQYF
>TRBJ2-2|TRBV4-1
CASSQDRRVGPGELFF
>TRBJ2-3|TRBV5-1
CASSAGFSTDTQYF
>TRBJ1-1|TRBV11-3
CASSLSTETEAFF
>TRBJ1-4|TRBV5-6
CASSLTAGLNEKLFF
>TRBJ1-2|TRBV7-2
CASSPQGGASGYTF
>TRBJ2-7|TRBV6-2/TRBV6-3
CASSPYAGTGDYEQYF
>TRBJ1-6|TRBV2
CASIAGALDNSPLHF
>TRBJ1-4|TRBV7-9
CASSSGQGANEKLFF
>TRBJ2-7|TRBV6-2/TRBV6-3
CASSPLGSSYEQYF
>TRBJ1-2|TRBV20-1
CSASRQLHYGYTF
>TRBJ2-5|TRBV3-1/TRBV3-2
CASSSRGGRETQYF
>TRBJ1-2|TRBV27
CASRKGTGRNYGYTF
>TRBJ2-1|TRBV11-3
CASSFLGQVYNEQFF
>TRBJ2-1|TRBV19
CASRNNRGQGKNNEQFF
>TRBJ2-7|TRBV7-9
CASSPGGSRRAYEQYF
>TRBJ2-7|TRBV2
CASLLTLRTYEQYF
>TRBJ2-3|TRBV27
CASSFRGVSTDTQYF
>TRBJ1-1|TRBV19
CASSINGDRVTEAFF
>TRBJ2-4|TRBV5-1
CASSLEGQEGAEYF
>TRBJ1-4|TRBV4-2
CASSQDPGTVWEKLFF
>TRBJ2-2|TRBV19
CASSIQGANTGELFF
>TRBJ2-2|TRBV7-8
CASSLLGQDITGELFF
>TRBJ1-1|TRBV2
CASSRDSEAFF
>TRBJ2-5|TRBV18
CASSTGLAGGGQETQYF
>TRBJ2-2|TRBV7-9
CASSSTGDTGELFF
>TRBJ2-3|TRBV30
CAWSAGTGVTDTQYF
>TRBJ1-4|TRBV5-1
CASSLYPGATNEKLFF
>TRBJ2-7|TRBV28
CASSRQGPEQYF
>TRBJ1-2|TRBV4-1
CASRQGAIVRDGYTF
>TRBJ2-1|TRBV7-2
CASSFGTSGALNEQFF
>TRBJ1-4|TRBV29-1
CSARTGTGDGKLFF
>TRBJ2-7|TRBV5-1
CASSLIPGTGGGTAYEQYF
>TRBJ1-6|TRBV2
CASQGKGHSPLHF
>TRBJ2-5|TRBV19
CASSVQGKIQETQYF
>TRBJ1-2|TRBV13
CASSLGGGDNYGYTF
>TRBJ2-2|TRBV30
CAWTGATGELFF
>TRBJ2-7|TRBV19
CASRVRLAGTYEQYF
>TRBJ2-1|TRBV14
CASSHGASGGQFF
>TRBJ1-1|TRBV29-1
CSVVRQGATLGEAFF
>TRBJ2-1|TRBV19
CASRYTGGSGNEQFF
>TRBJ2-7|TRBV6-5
CASSTDGGSYEQYF
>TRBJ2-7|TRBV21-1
CASSSFQLAENYEQYF